The 29 T cell receptor beta chains in this list originate from one sample, sequenced in a study of Ad26.COV2.S vaccination and SARS-CoV-2 variants. Treatment of the sample: about 20 received Ad26.COV2.S at low or high dose, single or two shots; about 5 received placebo; per-sample allocation not given. Day 63 following the first vaccine or placebo injection was when the samples were taken. Clones were read by immunoSEQ multiplex PCR, and TCRdb kept only the in-frame ones, dropping some. The table lists 300,000 to 350,000 clones, around 89% of them singletons, with around 6.6% in the top ten. Sequenced here: peripheral blood, sampled in a trial of Ad26.COV2.S vaccine versus placebo. The origin of the receptors is a person aged 18-65 years who received the Ad26.COV2.S COVID-19 vaccine or a placebo.

The count of this clone is one. The chain joins TRBV7-2 to TRBJ2-3, with D uncertain. Germline V gives CDR1 SGHTA, CDR2 FQGNSA. This CDR3 has 11 amino acids. V lost 6 bases and J 4 bases, leaving 5 bases between the germline ends. The CDR3 is CASRAADTQYF. The CDR3 nucleotides read TGTGCCAGCAGGGCGGCAGATACGCAGTATTTT.

The rearrangement links TRBV6-5 to TRBJ1-4; TRBD1 might be the D (6 bases). Germline V gene sequence: CDR1 MNHEY, CDR2 SVGAGI. V gave up 6 bases and J gave up 8 bases, with 16 bases separating them. The CDR3 is 14 amino acids. CDR3 protein: CASRTGIGIEKLFF. CDR3 sequence (DNA): TGTGCCAGCAGAACAGGGATCGGGATCGAAAAACTGTTTTTT.

The V gene is TRBV3-1 (or the pseudogene TRBV3-2), the J gene TRBJ1-3; D ambiguous. The CDR3 is made up of 14 amino acids. The V end was cut by 5 bases, the J end by 2 bases, with 10 bases between. In germline, CDR1 is LGHDT, CDR2 YNNKEL (reference sequence). CDR3 DNA sequence: TGTGCCAGCAGCTTGGTTGGGGCTGGAAACACCATATATTTT. Amino acid sequence: CASSLVGAGNTIYF.

This clone was observed a single time. Here the CDR3 reads CASSLETGDETQYF. In nucleotides, the CDR3 is TGTGCCAGCAGCTTAGAGACAGGGGATGAGACCCAGTACTTC. This chain connects TRBV5-4 to TRBJ2-5, with TRBD1 matching over 8 bases. The CDR3 length is 14 residues. Germline loops: CDR1 SGHNT, CDR2 YYREEE (reference sequence). J lost 5 bases, V lost 2 bases, and 5 bases had no gene match.

The chain combines TRBV7-9 with TRBJ2-7, with D possibly being TRBD1 or TRBD2 (6 bases each). Between the trimmed V and J ends, which lost 4 bases and 1 base, there was a span of 14 bases. Looked up from germline, CDR1 is SEHNR and CDR2 is FQNEAQ (reference sequence). The CDR3 is made up of 15 amino acids. In DNA, the CDR3 is TGTGCCAGCAGCTCACAGGGAGGCGGGTCCTACGAGCAGTACTTC. Its translation: CASSSQGGGSYEQYF.

In this sample, this clone turned up once. This chain joins TRBV28 and TRBJ1-6, with 7 positions matching TRBD1. The CDR3 sequence is 14 residues long. The germline gives CDR1 MDHEN, CDR2 SYDVKM. V lost 9 bases and J lost 7; bases outside the gene matches: 9. CDR3 coding DNA: TGTGCCAGTCAACAACAGGGGTGGAATTCACCCCTCCACTTT. As protein: CASQQQGWNSPLHF.

The chain combines TRBV6-5 with TRBJ2-1; 7 positions match TRBD1. V lost 5 bases, J lost 2 bases, and 6 bases stayed unmatched. CDR1 is MNHEY and CDR2 is SVGAGI in the germline V gene. The CDR3 runs to 15 residues. The CDR3 loop reads CASSTGTEPYNEQFF. The DNA for the CDR3 is TGTGCCAGCAGTACCGGGACAGAGCCCTACAATGAGCAGTTCTTC.

This clone was detected only once. The rearrangement joins TRBV6-6 to TRBJ2-5; the D gene is possibly TRBD2 (5 bases). Trimming stripped 8 bases from V and 1 base from J, with 11 bases between. The CDR3 consists of 13 residues. Germline CDR1 and CDR2: MNHNY and SVGAGI (reference sequence). The CDR3 coding sequence is TGTGCCAGCCGCAGCGGTCTCCAAGAGACCCAGTACTTC. Translation: CASRSGLQETQYF.

The V and J genes are TRBV5-5 and TRBJ1-2, with D tentatively TRBD1 (5 bases). The CDR3 has 13 amino acids. Trimming left V 4 bases short and J 6 bases short, with 13 bases between. Germline values: CDR1 SGHKS, CDR2 YYEKEE (reference sequence). CDR3 coding DNA: TGTGCCAGCAGCCCGCGGGGGGTGGATGGCTACACCTTC. It encodes CASSPRGVDGYTF.

The rearrangement links TRBV4-3 to TRBJ2-3; TRBD2 might be the D (6 bases). This CDR3 is 15 amino acids long. Germline CDR1 is LGHNA and CDR2 is YSLEER. Deletions cut 0 bases from V and 5 bases from J, with 12 bases between. The DNA for the CDR3 is TGCGCCAGCAGCCAAGACGGAGGGCCCCTAGATACGCAGTATTTT. Protein sequence: CASSQDGGPLDTQYF.

The genes are TRBV7-8 and TRBJ1-5, with a possible D match to TRBD1 (5 bases). V lost 7 bases to trimming and J lost 0 bases, with 13 bases between them. CDR3 length: 15 amino acids. Germline lookup yields CDR1 SGHVS and CDR2 FQNEAQ. CDR3 sequence (DNA): TGTGCCAGCACCCTGGGGGGGAATAGCAATCAGCCCCAGCATTTT. Its translation is CASTLGGNSNQPQHF.

This clone was detected only a few times. The chain joins TRBV3-1 (or the pseudogene TRBV3-2) to TRBJ1-6, with D unclear. Germline CDR1 and CDR2: LGHDT and YNNKEL (reference sequence). Trimming removed 1 base at V and 0 bases at J, with 10 bases between. This CDR3 region has 17 residues. The CDR3: CASSQVARSSYNSPLHF. Here the CDR3 DNA reads TGTGCCAGCAGCCAAGTAGCCAGGAGCTCCTATAATTCACCCCTCCACTTT.

The chain recombines TRBV19 with TRBJ2-5; 8 nucleotides agree with TRBD2. CDR3 length equals 14 residues. V shed 6 bases, J shed 3 bases, and the junction held 6 bases outside the gene matches. Germline CDR1 and CDR2: LNHDA and SQIVND (reference sequence). The CDR3 protein is CASSGRAAEETQYF. CDR3 in DNA: TGTGCCAGTAGCGGGAGGGCCGCGGAAGAGACCCAGTACTTC.

This chain links TRBV28 with TRBJ1-5; the D gene is possibly TRBD1 (5 bases). In germline, CDR1 is MDHEN, CDR2 SYDVKM. The V end lost 7 bases, the J end lost 2 bases, and 15 bases lay between the germline ends. The CDR3 covers 15 residues. CDR3 DNA sequence: TGTGCCAGCACCCCGCCGGGGCTGGGCAATCAGCCCCAGCATTTT. Translating it yields CASTPPGLGNQPQHF.

Only one count was recorded for this clone. V and J are TRBV5-1 and TRBJ1-1, with D hard to call. Germline CDR1 is SGHRS and CDR2 is YFSETQ. There are 14 residues in the CDR3. The V end was cut by 2 bases, the J end by 1 base, with 9 bases between. Here the CDR3 DNA reads TGCGCCAGCAGCTTTCCCGGTCGGAACACTGAAGCTTTCTTT. Protein: CASSFPGRNTEAFF.

The chain has TRBV7-2 and TRBJ2-2, with 9 bases matching TRBD1. The germline gives CDR1 SGHTA, CDR2 FQGNSA. Trimming cost V 6 bases and J 0 bases; bases outside gene matches: 5. CDR3 length: 16 residues. The DNA for the CDR3 is TGTGCCAGCAGTTGGGGACAGGGCGCGAACACCGGGGAGCTGTTTTTT. It codes for CASSWGQGANTGELFF.

The chain is built from TRBV7-3 and TRBJ2-2, with D perhaps being TRBD1 or TRBD2 (5 bases each). V was trimmed by 1 base and J by 7 bases, leaving 10 bases between them. CDR1 and CDR2 from the germline V gene are SGHTA and FQGTGA. This CDR3 contains 14 residues. The CDR3 spells CASSLSRENGELFF. CDR3 sequence (DNA): TGTGCCAGCAGCTTAAGCAGGGAGAACGGGGAGCTGTTTTTT.

This clone was seen only a few times. V gene TRBV4-2 combines with J gene TRBJ2-7, with D perhaps TRBD1 (6 bases). CDR1 and CDR2 from the germline V gene are LGHNA and YNFKEQ. This CDR3 is 14 amino acids long. V was cut by 3 bases and J by 2 bases, with 11 bases left in between. CDR3 protein: CASSHPDSPYEQYF. The CDR3 DNA sequence: TGTGCCAGCAGCCATCCGGACAGCCCCTACGAGCAGTACTTC.

This sequence joins TRBV3-1 (or the pseudogene TRBV3-2) and TRBJ1-2; D is unresolved. The CDR3 spans 12 residues. Germline CDR1 and CDR2: LGHDT and YNNKEL (reference sequence). V was trimmed by 4 bases and J by 4 bases, leaving 7 bases between them. The CDR3 DNA sequence: TGTGCCAGCAGCCCAGACTCCTATGGCTACACCTTC. It translates to CASSPDSYGYTF.

The rearrangement links TRBV9 to TRBJ2-3; TRBD2 aligns across 9 bases. The CDR3 loop spans 16 amino acids. Germline CDR1 and CDR2: SGDLS and YYNGEE. The trim removed 3 bases at V and 4 bases at J, leaving 9 bases unmatched. The CDR3 coding sequence is TGTGCCAGCAGCGCGCTAGGGCGGGGGGGCGCAGATACGCAGTATTTT. Translation: CASSALGRGGADTQYF.

J is TRBJ2-7 and V is TRBV2; 7 bases fit TRBD1. This CDR3 is built from 13 residues. Germline loops: CDR1 SNHLY, CDR2 FYNNEI. Germline trimming cut 7 bases from V and 3 bases from J; bases unmatched to any gene: 6. The CDR3 region is CASKLDRFYEQYF. The DNA of the CDR3 is TGTGCCAGCAAGCTGGACAGGTTCTACGAGCAGTACTTC.

J is TRBJ1-6 and V is TRBV10-3; D uncertain. Trimming stripped 7 bases from V and 5 bases from J, with 15 bases between. Germline lookup yields CDR1 ENHRY and CDR2 SYGVKD. The CDR3 is 15 amino acids. Here the CDR3 reads CAIKPRGQDNSPLHF. CDR3 nucleotides: TGTGCCATCAAACCTCGAGGGCAGGATAATTCACCCCTCCACTTT.

J is TRBJ2-5 and V is TRBV7-3; 7 bases match TRBD1. V gave up 5 bases and J gave up 4 bases; unmatched junction bases: 10. This CDR3 spans 15 amino acids. Germline loops: CDR1 SGHTA, CDR2 FQGTGA. The CDR3 region has the DNA TGTGCCAGCAGCCTAATGGGCCAGGGGGTAGAGACCCAGTACTTC. As protein: CASSLMGQGVETQYF.

The V and J genes are TRBV9 and TRBJ1-1; no clear D gene. Trimming stripped 0 bases from V and 1 base from J, with 7 bases between. Germline CDR1 is SGDLS and CDR2 is YYNGEE. This CDR3 contains 14 residues. As DNA, the CDR3 is TGTGCCAGCAGCGTAGTCATGGGGAACACTGAAGCTTTCTTT. This translates into CASSVVMGNTEAFF.

The chain carries TRBV7-9 and TRBJ2-1; tentatively, D is TRBD2 (6 bases). The V gene's germline CDR1 is SEHNR and CDR2 FQNEAQ (reference sequence). With 8 bases removed from V and 1 base from J, the gap between germline ends came to 18 bases. The CDR3 length is 16 residues. The CDR3 sequence: CASPVPGSLSYNEQFF. In DNA, the CDR3 is TGTGCCAGCCCAGTTCCCGGGAGCCTTTCCTACAATGAGCAGTTCTTC.

A note on this clone: Other DNA sequences within the sample encode an identical CDR3. The chain joins TRBV12-3 or TRBV12-4 to TRBJ1-1; D call uncertain. Trimming stripped 3 bases from V and 3 bases from J, with 8 bases between. CDR3 length: 13 amino acids. The CDR3 bases are TGTGCCAGCAGTTTGGAGAGGTACACTGAAGCTTTCTTT. Amino acids: CASSLERYTEAFF.

The V call is TRBV28, the J call TRBJ1-1; D uncertain. The germline V and J ends were trimmed by 6 bases and 1 base, with 9 bases remaining between them. The CDR3 extends over 13 amino acids. Germline values: CDR1 MDHEN, CDR2 SYDVKM. The CDR3: CASRLSQNTEAFF. CDR3 in DNA: TGTGCCAGCAGGCTCTCTCAGAACACTGAAGCTTTCTTT.

The rearrangement joins TRBV5-6 to TRBJ1-1; unclear D gene. This CDR3 is built from 16 residues. Germline V lookup: CDR1 SGHDT, CDR2 YYEEEE. Trimming stripped 3 bases from V and 4 bases from J, with 19 bases between. This chain's CDR3 is CASSWLAGIDGTEAFF. Written as DNA, the CDR3 is TGTGCCAGCAGCTGGCTAGCTGGGATCGACGGCACTGAAGCTTTCTTT.

The genes are TRBV5-4 and TRBJ1-6; D perhaps matches TRBD1 (5 bases). The CDR3 loop spans 14 amino acids. V was trimmed by 1 base and J by 8 bases, leaving 10 bases between them. Germline V lookup: CDR1 SGHNT, CDR2 YYREEE (reference sequence). The CDR3: CASSLRGTDSPLHF. The CDR3 DNA reads TGTGCCAGCAGCTTGAGAGGGACGGATTCACCCCTCCACTTT.